Listed below are T cell receptor beta chains from one sample, sequenced in a study of beta chain features in type 1 diabetes. Measured with immunoSEQ multiplex PCR; TCRdb has only the in-frame clones, and not every one. The top ten clones hold 0.065% to 0.095% of a sample with some 240,000 clones, 16% of them seen once. The sequencing input was naive CD4+ T cells from blood. All receptors derive from a man under 40 with type 1 diabetes. Each CDR3 is given with its conserved first and last residue. D genes are given only for firm matches. Not every row has a clone size; where given, it reads once, few, many or a size class.

j_call: TRBJ2-7
clone_size: once
d_call: NA
v_call: TRBV5-4
cdr3_nt: TGTGCCAGCAGCTCCCTCAGCGGGGGGGACAGGGCCTACGAGCAGTACTTC
cdr3_aa: CASSSLSGGDRAYEQYF

j_call: TRBJ2-1
clone_size: few
d_call: TRBD1
v_call: TRBV29-1
cdr3_nt: TGCAGCGTTGAAGTGGGGACAGGGGAATCCTACAATGAGCAGTTCTTC
cdr3_aa: CSVEVGTGESYNEQFF

j_call: TRBJ2-3
clone_size: few
d_call: NA
v_call: TRBV7-2
cdr3_nt: TGTGCCAGCAGCTCGGAGGGTTGGGATACGCAGTATTTT
cdr3_aa: CASSSEGWDTQYF

j_call: TRBJ1-3
clone_size: few
d_call: NA
v_call: TRBV9
cdr3_nt: TGTGCCCGCAGCGTAGCCGGGGGGTCTGGAAACACCATATATTTT
cdr3_aa: CARSVAGGSGNTIYF

j_call: TRBJ1-1
clone_size: NA
d_call: NA
v_call: TRBV14
cdr3_nt: TGTGCCAGCAGCCCATTCGAGGCTTTCTTT
cdr3_aa: CASSPFEAFF

j_call: TRBJ2-1
clone_size: few
d_call: NA
v_call: TRBV29-1
cdr3_nt: TGCAGCGGGGGGGACCGACTTATGGAGCAGTTCTTC
cdr3_aa: CSGGDRLMEQFF

j_call: TRBJ2-3
clone_size: NA
d_call: NA
v_call: TRBV28
cdr3_nt: TGTGCCAGCAGTGGCCTAGATACGCAGTATTTT
cdr3_aa: CASSGLDTQYF

j_call: TRBJ2-2
clone_size: NA
d_call: NA
v_call: TRBV7-2
cdr3_nt: TGTGCCAGCAGCTTATCGGGACAGAACACCGGGGAGCTGTTTTTT
cdr3_aa: CASSLSGQNTGELFF

j_call: TRBJ2-1
clone_size: NA
d_call: NA
v_call: TRBV9
cdr3_nt: TGTGCCAGCAGCGTAGCATTGGTCCAACCCGACAATGAGCAGTTCTTC
cdr3_aa: CASSVALVQPDNEQFF

j_call: TRBJ2-1
clone_size: few
d_call: TRBD2
v_call: TRBV14
cdr3_nt: TGTGCCAGCAGCCAAGTAGTCGGGGGGAATGGGCAGTTCTTC
cdr3_aa: CASSQVVGGNGQFF

j_call: TRBJ2-4
clone_size: NA
d_call: NA
v_call: TRBV7-2
cdr3_nt: TGTGCCAGCAGCTTAATTGTCCTTGGGGCCAAAAACATTCAGTACTTC
cdr3_aa: CASSLIVLGAKNIQYF

j_call: TRBJ1-1
clone_size: NA
d_call: NA
v_call: TRBV11-3
cdr3_nt: TGTGCCAGCAGCACAGGGTTGAACACTGAAGCTTTCTTT
cdr3_aa: CASSTGLNTEAFF

j_call: TRBJ2-5
clone_size: NA
d_call: NA
v_call: TRBV15
cdr3_nt: TGTGCCACCAGCAGAGGGGATAGCGGCTCGTACCAAGAGACCCAGTACTTC
cdr3_aa: CATSRGDSGSYQETQYF

j_call: TRBJ2-1
clone_size: few
d_call: TRBD1
v_call: TRBV15
cdr3_nt: TGTGCCACCAGCAGAGGAGGGACAGGGATCGATGAGCAGTTCTTC
cdr3_aa: CATSRGGTGIDEQFF

j_call: TRBJ2-1
clone_size: NA
d_call: NA
v_call: TRBV29-1
cdr3_nt: TGCAGCGTCAGGCTAGAAGTCAGGGAGCAGTTCTTC
cdr3_aa: CSVRLEVREQFF

j_call: TRBJ1-3
clone_size: few
d_call: TRBD1
v_call: TRBV4-1
cdr3_nt: TGCGCCAGCAGCCATGAGGACAGGGGTGGAAACACCATATATTTT
cdr3_aa: CASSHEDRGGNTIYF

j_call: TRBJ2-7
clone_size: NA
d_call: NA
v_call: TRBV7-2
cdr3_nt: TGTGCCAGCAGTGCGCGGACCCTCGGGGAGCAGTACTTC
cdr3_aa: CASSARTLGEQYF

j_call: TRBJ2-5
clone_size: few
d_call: NA
v_call: TRBV5-1
cdr3_nt: TGCGCCAGCAGCTTGACCAGTGGCCTAGAGACCCAGTACTTC
cdr3_aa: CASSLTSGLETQYF

j_call: TRBJ2-1
clone_size: few
d_call: NA
v_call: TRBV25-1
cdr3_nt: TGTGCCAGCAATTCATTAACAAATTACAATGAGCAGTTCTTC
cdr3_aa: CASNSLTNYNEQFF

j_call: TRBJ2-7
clone_size: NA
d_call: NA
v_call: TRBV28
cdr3_nt: TGTGCCAGCAGTTACGCCCGCTCCTACGAGCAGTACTTC
cdr3_aa: CASSYARSYEQYF

j_call: TRBJ2-5
clone_size: NA
d_call: NA
v_call: TRBV15
cdr3_nt: TGTGCCACCAGCAGAGACCTGCACCGGGGGCAGGAGACCCAGTACTTC
cdr3_aa: CATSRDLHRGQETQYF

j_call: TRBJ2-4
clone_size: NA
d_call: NA
v_call: TRBV11-2
cdr3_nt: TGTGCCAGTCAGGATCTGGCCAAAAACATTCAGTACTTC
cdr3_aa: CASQDLAKNIQYF

j_call: TRBJ1-1
clone_size: few
d_call: TRBD1
v_call: TRBV2
cdr3_nt: TGTGCCAGCAGGGATGACAGGGGGACTGAAGCTTTCTTT
cdr3_aa: CASRDDRGTEAFF

j_call: TRBJ2-1
clone_size: few
d_call: NA
v_call: TRBV7-2
cdr3_nt: TGTGCCAGCAGCTCGGGAACGGGCAGTAGCTCCTACAATGAGCAGTTCTTC
cdr3_aa: CASSSGTGSSSYNEQFF

j_call: TRBJ2-7
clone_size: NA
d_call: NA
v_call: TRBV10-3
cdr3_nt: TGTGCCACGACCGGGACGGCATCGGTCGGCTACGAGCAGTACTTC
cdr3_aa: CATTGTASVGYEQYF

j_call: TRBJ1-1
clone_size: NA
d_call: NA
v_call: TRBV19
cdr3_nt: TGTGCCAGCAAGTCAACAGCGAACACTGAAGCTTTCTTT
cdr3_aa: CASKSTANTEAFF

j_call: TRBJ2-1
clone_size: NA
d_call: NA
v_call: TRBV29-1
cdr3_nt: TGCAGCGTTTTAGCTAGAGATTACAATGAGCAGTTCTTC
cdr3_aa: CSVLARDYNEQFF

j_call: TRBJ2-5
clone_size: NA
d_call: TRBD2
v_call: TRBV30
cdr3_nt: TGTGCCTGGAGAAGACGCGGCCTAGCGGGAGCGAAAGAGACCCAGTACTTC
cdr3_aa: CAWRRRGLAGAKETQYF

j_call: TRBJ2-2
clone_size: few
d_call: NA
v_call: TRBV29-1
cdr3_nt: TGCAGCGTTGAAAAGGGACTCACGAACACCGGGGAGCTGTTTTTT
cdr3_aa: CSVEKGLTNTGELFF

j_call: TRBJ2-7
clone_size: once
d_call: NA
v_call: TRBV27
cdr3_nt: TGTGCCAGCAGTTTGGACGGAGATTACGAGCAGTACTTC
cdr3_aa: CASSLDGDYEQYF

j_call: TRBJ1-5
clone_size: NA
d_call: NA
v_call: TRBV19
cdr3_nt: TGTGCCAGTAGTATAAGGCACAGGGATGATCAGCCCCAGCATTTT
cdr3_aa: CASSIRHRDDQPQHF

j_call: TRBJ2-7
clone_size: NA
d_call: NA
v_call: TRBV6-5
cdr3_nt: TGTGCCAGCAGTTACTCGATTCTAGGCGTATACGAGCAGTACTTC
cdr3_aa: CASSYSILGVYEQYF

j_call: TRBJ2-7
clone_size: few
d_call: NA
v_call: TRBV6-5
cdr3_nt: TGTGCCAGCAGCAACGGGGTACCCTACGAGCAGTACTTC
cdr3_aa: CASSNGVPYEQYF

j_call: TRBJ1-5
clone_size: few
d_call: NA
v_call: TRBV7-9
cdr3_nt: TGTGCCAGCAGCTTAAGGGGAAATAGCAATCAGCCCCAGCATTTT
cdr3_aa: CASSLRGNSNQPQHF

j_call: TRBJ2-1
clone_size: few
d_call: NA
v_call: TRBV27
cdr3_nt: TGTGCCAGCGGCTACAATGAGCAGTTCTTC
cdr3_aa: CASGYNEQFF

j_call: TRBJ1-3
clone_size: few
d_call: NA
v_call: TRBV7-2
cdr3_nt: TGTGCCAGCAGCCTAGGGAGTTCTGGAAACACCATATATTTT
cdr3_aa: CASSLGSSGNTIYF

j_call: TRBJ2-3
clone_size: NA
d_call: TRBD2
v_call: TRBV7-9
cdr3_nt: TGTGCCAGCAGCCAACGACTAGCGGCTAGCACAGATACGCAGTATTTT
cdr3_aa: CASSQRLAASTDTQYF

j_call: TRBJ2-7
clone_size: NA
d_call: TRBD1
v_call: TRBV7-9
cdr3_nt: TGTGCCAGCAGCGTGACAGGGGCCCGCGACGAGCAGTACTTC
cdr3_aa: CASSVTGARDEQYF

j_call: TRBJ2-7
clone_size: few
d_call: NA
v_call: TRBV27
cdr3_nt: TGTGCCAGCAGTTTATTTGGCTACGAGCAGTACTTC
cdr3_aa: CASSLFGYEQYF

j_call: TRBJ2-2
clone_size: NA
d_call: NA
v_call: TRBV29-1
cdr3_nt: TGCAGCGTTCTCGGGGTCAGGGCGAACACCGGGGAGCTGTTTTTT
cdr3_aa: CSVLGVRANTGELFF

j_call: TRBJ2-5
clone_size: NA
d_call: NA
v_call: TRBV7-2
cdr3_nt: TGTGCCAGCAGCTCAAGGTCGCTTCAAGAGACCCAGTACTTC
cdr3_aa: CASSSRSLQETQYF